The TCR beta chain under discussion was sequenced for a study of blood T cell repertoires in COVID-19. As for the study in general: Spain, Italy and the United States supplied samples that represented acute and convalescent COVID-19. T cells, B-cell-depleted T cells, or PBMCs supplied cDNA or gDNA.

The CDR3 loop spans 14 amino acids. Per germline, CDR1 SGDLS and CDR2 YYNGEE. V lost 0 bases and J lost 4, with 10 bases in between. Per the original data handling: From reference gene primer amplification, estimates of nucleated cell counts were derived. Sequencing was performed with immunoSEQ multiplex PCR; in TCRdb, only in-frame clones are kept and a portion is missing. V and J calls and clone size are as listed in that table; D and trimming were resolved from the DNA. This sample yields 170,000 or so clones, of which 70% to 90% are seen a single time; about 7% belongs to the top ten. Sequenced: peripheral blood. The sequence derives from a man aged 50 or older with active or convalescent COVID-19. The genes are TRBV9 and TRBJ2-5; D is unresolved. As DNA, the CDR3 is TGTGCCAGCAGCGTAGGCCAGGCAGGAGAGACCCAGTACTTC. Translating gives CASSVGQAGETQYF. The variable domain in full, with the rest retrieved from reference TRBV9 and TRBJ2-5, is DSGVTQTPKHLITATGQRVTLRCSPRSGDLSVYWYQQSLDQGLQFLIQYYNGEERAKGNILERFSAQQFPDLHSELNLSSLELGDSALYFCASSVGQAGETQYFGPGTRLLVL.